Reported below is one T cell receptor (beta chain). Its target is unknown. The table came from immunoSEQ multiplex PCR; TCRdb's copy has only in-frame clones and leaves some out. The top ten hold around a third of the sample, which has 650,000 to 700,000 clones, about nine tenths seen once. Recent acute infections and vaccinations were absent in the healthy HIV-negative adult donors. CDR1 and CDR2 (germline): SGHAT, FQNNGV. Trimming took 5 bases from V and 2 from J, leaving 10 bases between them. The CDR3 has 13 residues. This sample is part of a study of shared clonotypes between healthy human individuals. General study points: Across a handful of donors, naive CD4 shared roughly 5.2%, naive CD8 under 4%, memory CD4 roughly 2.1%, memory CD8 about 0.38%. It was the non-shared clonotypes that had lower generation probabilities than clonotypes shared by all four donors. Generally, naive subsets came out with larger estimated richness than memory subsets.

Sequenced: memory CD8+ T cells from PBMCs. Subset defined: CD45RO+ cells pooled with CCR7-negative TemRA cells. This receptor was taken from a man younger than 30 in good health. Some clones in this sample may be carry-over from other donors' samples. V gene TRBV11-2 combines with J gene TRBJ2-7; D possibly corresponds to TRBD1 (5 bases). CDR3 sequence reads: CASSQRQTYEQYF. The CDR3 region has the DNA TGTGCCAGCAGCCAAAGACAGACCTACGAGCAGTACTTC.